This record covers a single T cell receptor (beta chain). Its antigen remains unknown. The sample holds other DNA sequences that translate to the same CDR3. The table came from immunoSEQ multiplex PCR; TCRdb's copy has only in-frame clones and leaves some out. The sample includes some 12,000 clones, approximately 66% of them seen just once. The entry originates in a study of CD4+ T cells in melanoma. Findings of the study overall: CD8+ T cell, macrophage and B cell function reportedly correlated with neoantigen-specific CD4+ T cells. Reportedly, melanoma neoantigen-specific CD4+ T cells showed varied differentiation states.

Trimming removed 0 bases at V and 7 bases at J, with 10 bases between. The CDR3 length is 14 residues. Per the germline V gene, CDR1 is MGHRA and CDR2 is YSYEKL. The origin of this receptor is a human donor with melanoma. This chain joins TRBV4-1 and TRBJ2-1; unclear D gene. The sample taken for sequencing was cells from a culture (not recorded whether cultured in vitro). CDR3 sequence reads: CASSQEGTRNEQFF. For the CDR3, the DNA is TGCGCCAGCAGCCAAGAAGGTACGCGGAATGAGCAGTTCTTC.